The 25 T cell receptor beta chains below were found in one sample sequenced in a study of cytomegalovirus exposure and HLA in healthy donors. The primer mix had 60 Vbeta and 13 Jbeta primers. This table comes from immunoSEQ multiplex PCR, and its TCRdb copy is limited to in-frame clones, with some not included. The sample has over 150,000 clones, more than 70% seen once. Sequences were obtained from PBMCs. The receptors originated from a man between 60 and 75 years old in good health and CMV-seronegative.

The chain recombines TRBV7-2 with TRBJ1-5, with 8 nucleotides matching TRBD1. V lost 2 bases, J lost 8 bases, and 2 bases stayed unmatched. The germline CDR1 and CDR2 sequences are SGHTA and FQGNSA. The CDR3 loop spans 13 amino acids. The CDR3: CASSLTTGEPQHF. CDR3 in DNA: TGTGCCAGCAGCTTAACGACAGGGGAGCCCCAGCATTTT.

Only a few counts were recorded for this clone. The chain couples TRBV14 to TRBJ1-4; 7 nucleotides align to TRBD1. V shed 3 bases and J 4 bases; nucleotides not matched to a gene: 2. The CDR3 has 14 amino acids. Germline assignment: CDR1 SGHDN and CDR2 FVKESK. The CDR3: CASSQTGNNEKLFF. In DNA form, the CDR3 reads TGTGCCAGCAGCCAGACAGGGAATAATGAAAAACTGTTTTTT.

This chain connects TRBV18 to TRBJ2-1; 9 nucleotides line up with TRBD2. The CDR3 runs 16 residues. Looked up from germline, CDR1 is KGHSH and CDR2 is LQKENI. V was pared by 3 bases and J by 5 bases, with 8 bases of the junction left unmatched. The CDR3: CASSPRSSGADNEQFF. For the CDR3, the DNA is TGTGCCAGCTCACCTCGATCTAGCGGGGCCGACAATGAGCAGTTCTTC.

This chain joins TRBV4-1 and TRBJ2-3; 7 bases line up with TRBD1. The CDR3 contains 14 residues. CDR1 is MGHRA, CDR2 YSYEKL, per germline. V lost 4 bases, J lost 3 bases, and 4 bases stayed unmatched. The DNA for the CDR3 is TGCGCCAGCAGCCTCTCAGGGGGAACAGATACGCAGTATTTT. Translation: CASSLSGGTDTQYF.

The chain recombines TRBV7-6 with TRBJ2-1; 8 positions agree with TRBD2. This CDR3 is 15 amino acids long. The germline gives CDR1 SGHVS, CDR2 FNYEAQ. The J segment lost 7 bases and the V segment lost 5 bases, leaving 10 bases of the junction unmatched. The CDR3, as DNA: TGTGCCAGCAGCACCCTGGAGCGGGAGAAGAATGAGCAGTTCTTC. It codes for CASSTLEREKNEQFF.

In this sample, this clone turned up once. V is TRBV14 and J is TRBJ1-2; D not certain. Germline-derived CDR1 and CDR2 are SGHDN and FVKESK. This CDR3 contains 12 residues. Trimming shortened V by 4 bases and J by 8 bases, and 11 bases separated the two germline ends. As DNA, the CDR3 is TGTGCCAGCAGCCTGGGCATTGGGGGCTACACCTTC. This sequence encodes CASSLGIGGYTF.

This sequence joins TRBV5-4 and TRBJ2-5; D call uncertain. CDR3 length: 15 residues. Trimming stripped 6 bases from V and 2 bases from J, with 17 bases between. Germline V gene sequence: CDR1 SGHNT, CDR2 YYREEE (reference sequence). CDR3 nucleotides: TGTGCCAGCAACCGAGACACAGCCGCTCAAGAGACCCAGTACTTC. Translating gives CASNRDTAAQETQYF.

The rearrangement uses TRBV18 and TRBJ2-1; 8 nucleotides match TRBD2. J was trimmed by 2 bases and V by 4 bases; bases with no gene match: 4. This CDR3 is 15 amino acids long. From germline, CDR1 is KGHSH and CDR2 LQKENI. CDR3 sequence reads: CASSLVAGPYNEQFF. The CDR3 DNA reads TGTGCCAGCTCACTTGTAGCGGGACCCTACAATGAGCAGTTCTTC.

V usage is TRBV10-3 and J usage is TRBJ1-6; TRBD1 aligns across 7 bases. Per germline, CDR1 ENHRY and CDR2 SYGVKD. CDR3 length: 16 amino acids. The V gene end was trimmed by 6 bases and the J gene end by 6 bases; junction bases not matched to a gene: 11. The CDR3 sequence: CAIREDREVSNSPLHF. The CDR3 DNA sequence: TGTGCCATCAGGGAAGACAGGGAAGTGTCTAATTCACCCCTCCACTTT.

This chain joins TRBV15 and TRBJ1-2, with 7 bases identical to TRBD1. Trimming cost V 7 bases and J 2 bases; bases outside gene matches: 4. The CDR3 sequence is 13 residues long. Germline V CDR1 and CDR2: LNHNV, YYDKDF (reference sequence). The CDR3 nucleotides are TGTGCCACCAACTTGGGACAGAACTATGGCTACACCTTC. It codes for CATNLGQNYGYTF.

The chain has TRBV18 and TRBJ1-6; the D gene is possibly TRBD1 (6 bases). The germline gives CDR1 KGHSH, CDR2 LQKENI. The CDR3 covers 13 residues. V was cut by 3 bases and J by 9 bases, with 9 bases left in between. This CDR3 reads CASSPEGVSPLHF. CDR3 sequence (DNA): TGTGCCAGCTCACCCGAGGGGGTTTCACCCCTCCACTTT.

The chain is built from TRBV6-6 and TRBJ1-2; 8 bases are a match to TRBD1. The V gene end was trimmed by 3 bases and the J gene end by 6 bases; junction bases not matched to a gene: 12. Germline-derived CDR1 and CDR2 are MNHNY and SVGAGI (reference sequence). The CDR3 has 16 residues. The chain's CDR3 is CASSYPPPGTGNGYTF. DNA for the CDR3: TGTGCCAGCAGTTATCCGCCTCCCGGGACAGGAAATGGCTACACCTTC.

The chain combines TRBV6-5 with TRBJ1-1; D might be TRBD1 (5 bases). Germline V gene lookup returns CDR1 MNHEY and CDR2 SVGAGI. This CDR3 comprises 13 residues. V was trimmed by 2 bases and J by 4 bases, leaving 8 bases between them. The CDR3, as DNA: TGTGCCAGCAGTTACCGGGGGGGCACTGAAGCTTTCTTT. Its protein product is CASSYRGGTEAFF.

The CDR3 protein is CASRLAGDTGELFF. The CDR3 DNA reads TGTGCCAGCAGACTAGCGGGGGACACCGGGGAGCTGTTTTTT. The V call is TRBV6-4, the J call TRBJ2-2; 11 bases fit TRBD2. V lost 6 bases to trimming and J lost 3 bases; unmatched junction nucleotides: 0. There are 14 residues in the CDR3. The V gene's germline CDR1 is MRHNA and CDR2 SNTAGT.

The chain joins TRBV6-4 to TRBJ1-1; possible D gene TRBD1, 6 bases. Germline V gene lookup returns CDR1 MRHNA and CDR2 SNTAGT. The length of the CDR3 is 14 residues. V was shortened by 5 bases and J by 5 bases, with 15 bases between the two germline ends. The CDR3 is CASSPTGSRTEAFF. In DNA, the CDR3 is TGTGCCAGCAGTCCAACAGGGAGTCGGACTGAAGCTTTCTTT.

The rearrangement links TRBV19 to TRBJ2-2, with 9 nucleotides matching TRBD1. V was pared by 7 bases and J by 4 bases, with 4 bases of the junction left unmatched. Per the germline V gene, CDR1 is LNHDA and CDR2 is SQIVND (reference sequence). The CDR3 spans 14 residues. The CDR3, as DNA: TGTGCCAGTATGGCGACAGGGGGCACCGGGGAGCTGTTTTTT. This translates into CASMATGGTGELFF.

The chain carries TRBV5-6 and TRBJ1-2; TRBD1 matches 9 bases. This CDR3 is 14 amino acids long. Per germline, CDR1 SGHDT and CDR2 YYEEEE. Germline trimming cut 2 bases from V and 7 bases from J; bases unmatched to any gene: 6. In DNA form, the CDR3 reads TGTGCCAGCAGCTTCCCAACAGGGGGCAGTGGCTACACCTTC. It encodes CASSFPTGGSGYTF.

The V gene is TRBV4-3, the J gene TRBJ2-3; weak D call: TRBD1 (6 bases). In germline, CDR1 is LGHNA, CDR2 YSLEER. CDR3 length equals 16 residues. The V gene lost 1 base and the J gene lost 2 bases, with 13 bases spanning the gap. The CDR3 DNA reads TGCGCCAGCAGCCAAGGGGGGCAGTTCCACACAGATACGCAGTATTTT. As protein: CASSQGGQFHTDTQYF.

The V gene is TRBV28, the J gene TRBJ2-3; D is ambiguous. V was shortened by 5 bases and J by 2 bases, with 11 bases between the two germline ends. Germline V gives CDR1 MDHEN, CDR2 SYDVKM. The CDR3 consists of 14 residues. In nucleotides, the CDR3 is TGTGCCAGCAGTACCCTAACTTCCACAGATACGCAGTATTTT. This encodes CASSTLTSTDTQYF.

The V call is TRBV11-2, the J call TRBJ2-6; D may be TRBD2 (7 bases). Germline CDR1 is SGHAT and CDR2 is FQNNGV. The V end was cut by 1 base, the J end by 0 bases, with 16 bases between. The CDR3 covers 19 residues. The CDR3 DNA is TGTGCCAGCAGCTTAGTGGACAGAGCGGGGATCTCTGGGGCCAACGTCCTGACTTTC. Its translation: CASSLVDRAGISGANVLTF.

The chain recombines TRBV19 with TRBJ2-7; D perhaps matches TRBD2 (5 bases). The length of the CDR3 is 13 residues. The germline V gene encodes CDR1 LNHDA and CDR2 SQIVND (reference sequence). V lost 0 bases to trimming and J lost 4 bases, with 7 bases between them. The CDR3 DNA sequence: TGTGCCAGTAGTATAGATCGGGAATACGAGCAGTACTTC. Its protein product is CASSIDREYEQYF.

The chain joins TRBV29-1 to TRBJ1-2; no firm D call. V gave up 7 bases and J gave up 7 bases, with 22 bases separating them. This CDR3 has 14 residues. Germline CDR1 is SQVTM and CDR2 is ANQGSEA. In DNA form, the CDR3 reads TGCAGCGCAGACCGAGACCCAGGCGCCTTTGGCTACACCTTC. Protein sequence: CSADRDPGAFGYTF.

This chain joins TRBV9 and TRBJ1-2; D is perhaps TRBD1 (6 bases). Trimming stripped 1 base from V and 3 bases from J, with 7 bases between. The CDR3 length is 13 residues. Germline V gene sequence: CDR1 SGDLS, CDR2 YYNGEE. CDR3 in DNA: TGTGCCAGCAGCGTAACAGGGTACTATGGCTACACCTTC. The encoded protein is CASSVTGYYGYTF.

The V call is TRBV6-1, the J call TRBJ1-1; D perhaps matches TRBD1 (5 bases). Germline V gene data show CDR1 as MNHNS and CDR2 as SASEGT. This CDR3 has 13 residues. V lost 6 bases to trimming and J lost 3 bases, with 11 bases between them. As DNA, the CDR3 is TGTGCCAGCAGATTGACACAGGACACTGAAGCTTTCTTT. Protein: CASRLTQDTEAFF.

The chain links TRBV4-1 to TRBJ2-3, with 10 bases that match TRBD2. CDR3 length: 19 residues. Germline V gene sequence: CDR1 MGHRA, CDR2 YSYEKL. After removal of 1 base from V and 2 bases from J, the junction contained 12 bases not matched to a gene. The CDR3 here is CASSQGGGSGGSFTDTQYF. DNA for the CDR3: TGCGCCAGCAGCCAAGGGGGGGGTAGCGGGGGGTCCTTCACAGATACGCAGTATTTT.